The 6 T cell receptor beta chains reported below all come from one sample, sequenced in a study of cytomegalovirus exposure and HLA in healthy donors (dated by TCRdb to the late 2010s). The protocol used for the library was the immunoSEQ multiplex PCR assay. The multiplex PCR relied on a mix of 60 forward primers for TCR Vbeta segments and 13 reverse primers for TCR Jbeta segments. The clones in this table, taken by TCRdb from immuneACCESS, are in-frame only. Not every clone is retained; where verified, under half of the shortfall comes from an unresolved V gene, and the cause of the rest is unknown. In this sample the table shows about 230,000 clones, about 84% of which occur a single time. Of the sample, around 1.2% falls within the top ten clones. The sequencing input was PBMCs. All receptors come from a human donor in good health.

About this clone itself: Other DNA sequences in this sample translate to the same CDR3. The rearrangement joins TRBV9 to TRBJ2-5; D is possibly TRBD1 (6 bases). Trimming left V 0 bases short and J 6 bases short, with 9 bases between. Germline V gene sequence: CDR1 SGDLS, CDR2 YYNGEE. This CDR3 contains 13 residues. CDR3 nucleotide sequence: TGTGCCAGCAGCGTAGCAGGGGTGCAGACCCAGTACTTC. It yields the protein CASSVAGVQTQYF. Combining the CDR3 with reference TRBV9 and TRBJ2-5 gives the whole variable domain DSGVTQTPKHLITATGQRVTLRCSPRSGDLSVYWYQQSLDQGLQFLIQYYNGEERAKGNILERFSAQQFPDLHSELNLSSLELGDSALYFCASSVAGVQTQYFGPGTRLLVL.

In this sample, this clone turned up once. The same CDR3 is also encoded by other DNA sequences in this sample. The rearrangement links TRBV5-1 to TRBJ1-1; tentative D call: TRBD1 (6 bases). The CDR3 loop spans 14 amino acids. Germline CDR1 SGHRS, CDR2 YFSETQ. V was pared by 4 bases and J by 1 base, with 11 bases between. In DNA, the CDR3 is TGCGCCAGCAGCCCTGGACAGACGAACACTGAAGCTTTCTTT. Its protein is CASSPGQTNTEAFF.

The chain uses TRBV30 and TRBJ1-5, with D possibly being TRBD1 (5 bases). The CDR3 is 11 amino acids. V gave up 3 bases and J gave up 7 bases, with 7 bases separating them. Germline V lookup: CDR1 GTSNPN, CDR2 SVGIG (reference sequence). The CDR3 reads CAWRRTQPQHF. The CDR3 region has the DNA TGTGCCTGGAGGAGGACACAGCCCCAGCATTTT.

This chain connects TRBV21-1 to TRBJ2-1; the D call in the table, TRBD2, was not verified against the DNA. TRBV21-1 is described as a pseudogene. There are 19 residues in the CDR3. CDR3 nucleotide sequence: TGTGCCAGCCCTATGCGGACTAGCGCCGGGAGGCGTATGGGCAATGAGCAGTTCTTC. It encodes CASPMRTSAGRRMGNEQFF.

Details on this clone: This specimen includes other DNA sequences encoding the same CDR3. The chain carries TRBV5-1 and TRBJ2-7; D is perhaps TRBD1 (5 bases). V gave up 0 bases and J gave up 0 bases, with 7 bases separating them. The CDR3 sequence is 14 residues long. The V gene's germline CDR1 is SGHRS and CDR2 YFSETQ. Here the CDR3 reads CASSLDRSSYEQYF. CDR3 nucleotides: TGCGCCAGCAGCTTGGACAGGTCCTCCTACGAGCAGTACTTC.

The chain links TRBV19 to TRBJ2-2; 7 bases align to TRBD2. CDR1 and CDR2 from the germline V gene are LNHDA and SQIVND (reference sequence). V dropped 6 bases and J dropped 1; count of bases not matched to a gene: 5. The CDR3 loop spans 15 amino acids. CDR3 nucleotide sequence: TGTGCCAGTAGATCTAGCGGAATGAACACCGGGGAGCTGTTTTTT. Protein: CASRSSGMNTGELFF.